Below, 30 T cell receptor beta chains from the same sample are listed, as sequenced in a study of cytotoxic CD8 clonotypes in ibrutinib-treated CLL. Data came from immunoSEQ multiplex PCR; TCRdb stores just in-frame clones and leaves some out. Among about 89,000 clones listed, 70% to 80% were seen once. Sample: PBMCs, taken after 12 months of ibrutinib treatment. These receptors came from a human donor with chronic lymphocytic leukemia.

This clone was counted between two and nine times. This chain uses TRBV30 with TRBJ2-7; the D gene is possibly TRBD1 (5 bases). Trimming stripped 3 bases from V and 2 bases from J, with 17 bases between. CDR1 and CDR2 (germline): GTSNPN, SVGIG (reference sequence). This CDR3 has 15 amino acids. CDR3 bases: TGTGCCTGGAGCGTAGGATGGGGCTTAACCTACGAGCAGTACTTC. Residues: CAWSVGWGLTYEQYF. Based on the CDR3 plus reference TRBV30 and TRBJ2-7, the full variable domain is SQTIHQWPATLVQPVGSPLSLECTVEGTSNPNLYWYRQAAGRGLQLLFYSVGIGQISSEVPQNLSASRPQDRQFILSSKKLLLSDSGFYLCAWSVGWGLTYEQYFGPGTRLTVT.

The chain combines TRBV6-5 with TRBJ1-6, with 11 bases aligning to TRBD1. The trim removed 6 bases at V and 10 bases at J, leaving 5 bases unmatched. Germline V lookup: CDR1 MNHEY, CDR2 SVGAGI. This CDR3 contains 14 residues. In DNA form, the CDR3 reads TGTGCCAGCAGCTTGGACAGGGGGCCCTCACCCCTCCACTTT. It translates to CASSLDRGPSPLHF.

This chain connects TRBV5-1 to TRBJ2-1, with D perhaps TRBD1 (5 bases). V shed 1 base and J shed 5 bases, with 10 bases lying between them. The CDR3 consists of 14 residues. Per germline, CDR1 SGHRS and CDR2 YFSETQ. CDR3 protein: CASSLRTNNNEQFF. CDR3 bases: TGCGCCAGCAGCTTGAGGACAAATAACAATGAGCAGTTCTTC.

The CDR3 loop reads CASSLEVSYNEQFF. CDR3 bases: TGTGCCAGCAGCTTAGAGGTCTCCTACAATGAGCAGTTCTTC. V usage is TRBV7-2 and J usage is TRBJ2-1; D ambiguous. V gave up 1 base and J gave up 0 bases, with 4 bases separating them. Germline V lookup: CDR1 SGHTA, CDR2 FQGNSA. CDR3 size: 14 residues.

A note on this clone: An end of the junction does not agree with germline; a read error may underlie this. The chain uses TRBV6-1 and TRBJ2-6; D not certain. The CDR3 has 14 amino acids. From germline, CDR1 is MNHNS and CDR2 SASEGT. In DNA form, the CDR3 reads TGTGCCAGTCCAGGAGAATCTGGCGCCAACGTCCTGACTTTC. Translated, it gives CASPGESGANVLTF.

The chain combines TRBV5-1 with TRBJ1-2; 7 bases agree with TRBD1. The V gene end was trimmed by 0 bases and the J gene end by 8 bases; junction bases not matched to a gene: 10. The germline CDR1 and CDR2 sequences are SGHRS and YFSETQ. There are 15 residues in the CDR3. The CDR3 coding sequence is TGCGCCAGCAGCTTGGAAGGAGGGGGCCGTGGAGGCTACACCTTC. It encodes CASSLEGGGRGGYTF.

This clone was recorded once. The CDR3 protein is CASSWGGGYTF. In DNA form, the CDR3 reads TGTGCCAGCAGTTGGGGTGGGGGCTACACCTTC. This chain joins TRBV28 and TRBJ1-2; D is unclear. There are 11 residues in the CDR3. Trimming shortened V by 4 bases and J by 8 bases, and 8 bases separated the two germline ends. The germline gives CDR1 MDHEN, CDR2 SYDVKM.

CDR3: CASGRAQPAGNTIYF. CDR3 DNA sequence: TGTGCCAGCGGTAGGGCACAGCCGGCTGGAAACACCATATATTTT. V usage is TRBV7-9 and J usage is TRBJ1-3; D unclear. The CDR3 runs 15 residues. V lost 8 bases to trimming and J lost 2 bases, with 16 bases between them. The germline V gene encodes CDR1 SEHNR and CDR2 FQNEAQ (reference sequence).

This chain links TRBV6-4 with TRBJ2-2, with a tentative D call TRBD1 (5 bases). The CDR3 spans 13 residues. Looked up from germline, CDR1 is MRHNA and CDR2 is SNTAGT. V was pared by 2 bases and J by 5 bases, with 6 bases between. CDR3 coding DNA: TGTGCCAGCAGTGACAGGGGTACCGGGGAGCTGTTTTTT. As protein: CASSDRGTGELFF.

V usage is TRBV27 and J usage is TRBJ2-6; the match to TRBD1 covers 7 bases. J gave up 3 bases and V 11 bases, and 22 bases lay outside the gene matches. This CDR3 has 19 residues. Per germline, CDR1 MNHEY and CDR2 SMNVEV (reference sequence). This CDR3 reads CAREDRALARRFGANVLTF. The CDR3, as DNA: TGTGCCCGGGAAGACAGGGCCCTTGCTCGTCGGTTTGGGGCCAACGTCCTGACTTTC. Filled out from reference TRBV27 and TRBJ2-6, the complete variable domain reads EAQVTQNPRYLITVTGKKLTVTCSQNMNHEYMSWYRQDPGLGLRQIYYSMNVEVTDKGDVPEGYKVSRKEKRNFPLILESPSPNQTSLYFCAREDRALARRFGANVLTFGAGSRLTVL.

This chain joins TRBV9 and TRBJ1-3; D remains unclear. The CDR3 totals 14 residues. Looked up from germline, CDR1 is SGDLS and CDR2 is YYNGEE. Trimming took 0 bases from V and 2 from J, leaving 6 bases between them. CDR3 sequence: CASSVGSTGNTIYF. Written as DNA, the CDR3 is TGTGCCAGCAGCGTAGGATCCACTGGAAACACCATATATTTT.

This chain uses TRBV6-1 with TRBJ1-5; the D is unclear. The CDR3 runs 12 residues. Trimming removed 8 bases from V and 2 bases from J, with 7 bases in between. Per the germline V gene, CDR1 is MNHNS and CDR2 is SASEGT. The CDR3 protein is CASGQGNQPQHF. CDR3 DNA: TGTGCCAGCGGTCAGGGCAATCAGCCCCAGCATTTT.

The V gene is TRBV5-1, the J gene TRBJ2-7, with TRBD1 identical over 9 bases. Germline trimming cut 4 bases from V and 2 bases from J; bases unmatched to any gene: 4. Germline V CDR1 and CDR2: SGHRS, YFSETQ. This CDR3 has 14 amino acids. This CDR3 reads CASSSRQGAYEQYF. In DNA form, the CDR3 reads TGCGCCAGCAGCAGTCGACAGGGGGCCTACGAGCAGTACTTC. The full variable domain, its missing parts supplied by reference TRBV5-1 and TRBJ2-7, is KAGVTQTPRYLIKTRGQQVTLSCSPISGHRSVSWYQQTPGQGLQFLFEYFSETQRNKGNFPGRFSGRQFSNSRSEMNVSTLELGDSALYLCASSSRQGAYEQYFGPGTRLTVT.

The CDR3 is CASSSGLADTEAFF. The CDR3 DNA reads TGCGCCAGCAGCTCGGGACTCGCTGACACTGAAGCTTTCTTT. V usage is TRBV5-1 and J usage is TRBJ1-1; D possibly corresponds to TRBD1 (5 bases). CDR3 length equals 14 residues. Trimming cost V 3 bases and J 3 bases, with 12 bases left between them. Germline CDR1 is SGHRS and CDR2 is YFSETQ.

V is TRBV5-1 and J is TRBJ2-5; maybe TRBD1 (6 bases). The CDR3 is 13 amino acids. CDR1 and CDR2 from the germline V gene are SGHRS and YFSETQ. Trimming took off 6 bases at V and 0 bases at J, with 9 bases between the two ends. The DNA of the CDR3 is TGCGCCAGCAAACGGGACAACCAAGAGACCCAGTACTTC. This gives the protein CASKRDNQETQYF.

V and J are TRBV27 and TRBJ2-6; no reliable D call. In germline, CDR1 is MNHEY, CDR2 SMNVEV (reference sequence). Deletions cut 8 bases from V and 0 bases from J, with 5 bases between. The CDR3 spans 13 residues. Here the CDR3 reads CASGISGANVLTF. CDR3 in DNA: TGTGCCAGCGGAATCTCTGGGGCCAACGTCCTGACTTTC.

J is TRBJ2-6 and V is TRBV5-1; tentative D call: TRBD2 (6 bases). The germline CDR1 and CDR2 sequences are SGHRS and YFSETQ. CDR3 length: 17 amino acids. The V end lost 3 bases, the J end lost 0 bases, and 13 bases lay between the germline ends. The chain's CDR3 is CASSSGDQSSGANVLTF. CDR3 bases: TGCGCCAGCAGCTCGGGGGACCAAAGCTCTGGGGCCAACGTCCTGACTTTC.

The chain uses TRBV6-1 and TRBJ1-1; D perhaps matches TRBD1 (5 bases). CDR3 length: 14 residues. Germline-derived CDR1 and CDR2 are MNHNS and SASEGT. V was cut by 7 bases and J by 3 bases, with 15 bases left in between. CDR3 amino acids: CASTVLGVDTEAFF. The DNA of the CDR3 is TGTGCCAGCACGGTCCTAGGGGTGGACACTGAAGCTTTCTTT.

This chain links TRBV11-3 with TRBJ2-3, with TRBD2 matching over 7 bases. V lost 4 bases and J lost 2; bases outside the gene matches: 12. CDR3 length: 17 residues. Germline CDR1 SGHNT, CDR2 YENEEA. The CDR3, as DNA: TGTGCCAGCAGCTCCCGGACTAGGAGCATAGACACAGATACGCAGTATTTT. Protein sequence: CASSSRTRSIDTDTQYF.

This rearrangement joins TRBV28 to TRBJ2-7, with 10 bases fitting TRBD1. The V and J ends lost 4 bases and 6 bases, in that order; junction bases with no gene match: 6. The CDR3 is 14 residues long. Germline V gives CDR1 MDHEN, CDR2 SYDVKM. In DNA form, the CDR3 reads TGTGCCAGCAGTTGGACAGGGGGTCAGGGCGAGCAGTACTTC. This gives the protein CASSWTGGQGEQYF.

J is TRBJ1-1 and V is TRBV28, with no clear D. This CDR3 is 11 amino acids long. Trimming stripped 6 bases from V and 1 base from J, with 3 bases between. CDR1 MDHEN and CDR2 SYDVKM come from the germline V gene. The CDR3 loop reads CASRRNTEAFF. The CDR3 DNA sequence: TGTGCCAGCAGGCGGAACACTGAAGCTTTCTTT.

The chain joins TRBV6-5 to TRBJ1-6; 10 bases agree with TRBD1. Trimming at V came to 0 bases and at J to 10 bases, leaving 6 bases not matched to a gene. This CDR3 has 16 amino acids. Germline values: CDR1 MNHEY, CDR2 SVGAGI. CDR3: CASSYSATGGWSPLHF. Written as DNA, the CDR3 is TGTGCCAGCAGTTACTCAGCGACAGGGGGCTGGTCACCCCTCCACTTT.

J is TRBJ2-1 and V is TRBV4-2; 12 nucleotides agree with TRBD2. The CDR3 contains 19 residues. The V gene's germline CDR1 is LGHNA and CDR2 YNFKEQ. V gave up 4 bases and J gave up 0 bases; unmatched junction bases: 10. The CDR3 sequence: CASSRRTSGDPSSYNEQFF. The CDR3 DNA follows: TGTGCCAGCAGCCGAAGGACTAGCGGGGACCCGAGCTCCTACAATGAGCAGTTCTTC.

The V and J genes are TRBV5-1 and TRBJ2-2, with 8 bases that match TRBD1. With 3 bases clipped from V and 4 bases from J, the junction kept 5 bases outside the gene matches. CDR1 and CDR2 (germline): SGHRS, YFSETQ. The CDR3 covers 15 residues. DNA for the CDR3: TGCGCCAGCAGCTCGCAGACAGGGGTCACCGGGGAGCTGTTTTTT. The encoded protein is CASSSQTGVTGELFF.

The gene calls are TRBV6-1 and TRBJ2-3; tentative D call: TRBD2 (6 bases). In germline, CDR1 is MNHNS, CDR2 SASEGT. V gave up 11 bases and J gave up 2 bases, with 17 bases separating them. The CDR3 runs 14 residues. CDR3 loop: CAGRRGLPTDTQYF. CDR3 DNA: TGTGCCGGACGGCGGGGACTCCCCACAGATACGCAGTATTTT.

The rearrangement joins TRBV5-1 to TRBJ1-1; TRBD1 is a possible D gene (6 bases). The CDR3 loop spans 14 amino acids. V gave up 3 bases and J gave up 0 bases, with 9 bases separating them. In germline, CDR1 is SGHRS, CDR2 YFSETQ. Written as DNA, the CDR3 is TGCGCCAGCAGCTCGACAGGTATGAACACTGAAGCTTTCTTT. It specifies CASSSTGMNTEAFF.

There are a few counts of this clone. CDR3 protein: CASSIGRLYEQYF. CDR3 coding DNA: TGTGCCAGTAGTATAGGCAGACTCTACGAGCAGTACTTC. The chain recombines TRBV19 with TRBJ2-7, with D uncertain. Germline V gene data show CDR1 as LNHDA and CDR2 as SQIVND (reference sequence). CDR3 size: 13 residues. V lost 1 base, J lost 3 bases, and 7 bases lay in between.

This clone was seen repeatedly, ten times or more. J is TRBJ2-7 and V is TRBV9; 8 nucleotides align to TRBD1. Germline V gene lookup returns CDR1 SGDLS and CDR2 YYNGEE. Trimming took 7 bases from V and 0 from J; bases not matched to a gene: 9. This CDR3 contains 15 residues. CDR3 sequence (DNA): TGTGCCAGCGCCGTGGGGCAGGGGGCCTCCTACGAGCAGTACTTC. Its translation is CASAVGQGASYEQYF.

This clone was counted between two and nine times. The chain combines TRBV5-6 with TRBJ1-4; 11 bases fit TRBD1. Trimming cost V 3 bases and J 7 bases; bases outside gene matches: 5. Looked up from germline, CDR1 is SGHDT and CDR2 is YYEEEE. CDR3 length: 15 residues. The CDR3 DNA reads as TGTGCCAGCAGCTCCAGGACAGGGGGCGTTGAAAAACTGTTTTTT. Translated, it gives CASSSRTGGVEKLFF.

This clone has just one count. The rearrangement joins TRBV4-3 to TRBJ2-2; 7 bases are shared with TRBD2. The V gene end was trimmed by 1 base and the J gene end by 6 bases; junction bases not matched to a gene: 8. CDR3 length equals 16 residues. The germline gives CDR1 LGHNA, CDR2 YSLEER. The CDR3 protein is CASSQAGGRGPGELFF. In nucleotides, the CDR3 is TGCGCCAGCAGCCAAGCTGGAGGGAGGGGCCCCGGGGAGCTGTTTTTT.